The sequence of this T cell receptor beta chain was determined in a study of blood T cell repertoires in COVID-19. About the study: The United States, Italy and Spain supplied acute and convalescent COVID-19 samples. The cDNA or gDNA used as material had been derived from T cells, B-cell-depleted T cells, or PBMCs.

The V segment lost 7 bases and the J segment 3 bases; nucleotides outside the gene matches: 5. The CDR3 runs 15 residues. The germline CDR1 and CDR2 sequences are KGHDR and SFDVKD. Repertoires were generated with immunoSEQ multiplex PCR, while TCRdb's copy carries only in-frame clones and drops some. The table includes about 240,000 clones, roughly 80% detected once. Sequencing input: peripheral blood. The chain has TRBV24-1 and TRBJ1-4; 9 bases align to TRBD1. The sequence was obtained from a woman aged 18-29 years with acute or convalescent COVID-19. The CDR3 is CATRDRGASNEKLFF. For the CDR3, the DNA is TGTGCCACCAGGGACAGGGGCGCATCTAATGAAAAACTGTTTTTT.